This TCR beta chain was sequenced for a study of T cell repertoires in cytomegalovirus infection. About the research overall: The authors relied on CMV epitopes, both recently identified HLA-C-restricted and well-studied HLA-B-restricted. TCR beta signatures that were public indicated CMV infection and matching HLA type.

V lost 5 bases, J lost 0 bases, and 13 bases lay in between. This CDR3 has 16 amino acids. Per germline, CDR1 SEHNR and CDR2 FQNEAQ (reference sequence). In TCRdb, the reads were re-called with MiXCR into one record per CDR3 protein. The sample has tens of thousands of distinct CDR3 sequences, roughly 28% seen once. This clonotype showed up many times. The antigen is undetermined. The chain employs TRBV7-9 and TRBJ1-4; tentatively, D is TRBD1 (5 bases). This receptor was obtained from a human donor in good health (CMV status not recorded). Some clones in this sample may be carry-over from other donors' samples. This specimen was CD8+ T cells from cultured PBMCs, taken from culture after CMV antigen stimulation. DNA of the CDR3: TGTGCCAGCAGCGGCGGGACGGCTGCAACTAATGAAAAACTGTTTTTT. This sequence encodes CASSGGTAATNEKLFF.